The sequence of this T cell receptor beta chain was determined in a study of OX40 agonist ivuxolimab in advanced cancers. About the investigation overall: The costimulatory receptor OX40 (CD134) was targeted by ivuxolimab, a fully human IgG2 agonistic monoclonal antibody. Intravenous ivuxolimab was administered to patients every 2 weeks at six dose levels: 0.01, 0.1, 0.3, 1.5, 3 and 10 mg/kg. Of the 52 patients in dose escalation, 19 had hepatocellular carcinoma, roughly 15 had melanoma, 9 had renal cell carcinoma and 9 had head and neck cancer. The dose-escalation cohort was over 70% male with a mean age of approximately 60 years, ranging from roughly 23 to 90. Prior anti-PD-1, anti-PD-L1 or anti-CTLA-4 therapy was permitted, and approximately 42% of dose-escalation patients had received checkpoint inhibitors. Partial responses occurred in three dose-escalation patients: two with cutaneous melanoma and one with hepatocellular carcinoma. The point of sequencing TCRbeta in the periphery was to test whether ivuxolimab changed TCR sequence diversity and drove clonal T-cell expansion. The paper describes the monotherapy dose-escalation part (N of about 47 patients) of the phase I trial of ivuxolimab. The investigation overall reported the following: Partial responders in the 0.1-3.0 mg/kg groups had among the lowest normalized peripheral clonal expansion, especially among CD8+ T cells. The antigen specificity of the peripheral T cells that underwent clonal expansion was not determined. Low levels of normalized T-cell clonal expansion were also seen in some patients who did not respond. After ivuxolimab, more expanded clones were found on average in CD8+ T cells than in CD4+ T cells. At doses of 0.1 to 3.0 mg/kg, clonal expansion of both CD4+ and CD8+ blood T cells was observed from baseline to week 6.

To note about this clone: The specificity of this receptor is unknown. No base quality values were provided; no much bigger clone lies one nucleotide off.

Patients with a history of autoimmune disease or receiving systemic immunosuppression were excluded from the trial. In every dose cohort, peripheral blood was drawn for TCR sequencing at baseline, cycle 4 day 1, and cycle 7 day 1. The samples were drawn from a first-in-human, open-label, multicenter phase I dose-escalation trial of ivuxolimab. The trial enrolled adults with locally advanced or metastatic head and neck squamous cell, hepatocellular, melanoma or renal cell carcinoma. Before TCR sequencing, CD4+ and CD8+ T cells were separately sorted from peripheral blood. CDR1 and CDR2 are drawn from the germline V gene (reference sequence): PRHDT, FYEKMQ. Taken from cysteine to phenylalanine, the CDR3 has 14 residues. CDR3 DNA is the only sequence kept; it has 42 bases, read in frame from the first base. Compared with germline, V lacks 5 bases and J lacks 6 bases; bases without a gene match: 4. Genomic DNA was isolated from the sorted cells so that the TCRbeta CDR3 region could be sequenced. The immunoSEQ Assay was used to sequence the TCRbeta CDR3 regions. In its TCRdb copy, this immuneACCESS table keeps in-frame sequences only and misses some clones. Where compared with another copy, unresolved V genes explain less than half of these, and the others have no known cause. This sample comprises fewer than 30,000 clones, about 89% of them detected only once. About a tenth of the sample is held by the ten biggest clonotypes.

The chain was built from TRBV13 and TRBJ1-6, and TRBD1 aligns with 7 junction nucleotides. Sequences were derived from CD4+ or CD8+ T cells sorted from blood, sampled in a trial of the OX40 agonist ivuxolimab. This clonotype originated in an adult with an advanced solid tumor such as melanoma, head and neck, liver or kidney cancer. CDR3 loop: CASSGQVSNSPLHF. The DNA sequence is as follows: TGTGCCAGCAGCGGACAGGTCTCTAATTCACCCCTCCACTTT.